A single T cell receptor beta chain is shown here with its context. The antigen is unknown. Treatment denoted: approximately 11-day PBMC culture with coronavirus spike peptide pools or control peptides (ViraFEST assay). After expanding antigen-specific T cells with peptide pools, ViraFEST sequenced their TCRs. Sequencing of cultured CD4+ T cell DNA used the Oncomine TCR Beta short-read assay. TCRdb fed the PCR reads into MiXCR, producing one record per CDR3 protein. Altogether about 19,000 distinct CDR3 sequences are present, 55% being singletons, with the ten largest covering 7.5%. These data come from a study of vaccination and CD4 T cells after COVID-19. Study-level background: Diagnosis preceded the drawing of post-COVID samples by a median roughly 96 days (range 35 to 161). Study-level findings and limits: Convalescent patients had a median roughly 87% of post-vaccine SARS-CoV-2-reactive clones that were detected only after vaccination, not before it.

Source material: CD4+ T cells from blood, cultured in vitro. The TCR was taken from a human donor who had recovered from COVID-19.

For the CDR3, the DNA is TGTGCCAGCAGCTCCCGACTAGCGGGAGAGGCCAATGAGCAGTTCTTC. Its translation: CASSSRLAGEANEQFF. The chain joins TRBV7-9 to TRBJ2-1; TRBD2 agrees at 12 bases. Germline V gene data show CDR1 as SEHNR and CDR2 as FQNEAQ (reference sequence). Trimming took 4 bases from V and 6 from J; bases not matched to a gene: 7. The CDR3 is 16 residues long.